These T cell receptor beta chains were read from a single sample in a study of shared clonotypes between healthy human individuals. Data came from immunoSEQ multiplex PCR; TCRdb stores just in-frame clones and leaves some out. Of more than 2 million clones detected, over 85% appear once; the ten largest clones hold about 1.7%. The sample consisted of naive CD8+ T cells from PBMCs. Receptors originate from a man aged 18 to 29 in good health. Some clones in this sample may be carry-over from other donors' samples. Each CDR3 is given with its conserved first and last residue. A D gene is named only where the DNA matches it firmly. Size is omitted from some rows. Given values are once, few, many or a class for expanded clones.

v_call	j_call	clone_size	d_call	cdr3_nt	cdr3_aa
TRBV28	TRBJ2-7	once	.	TGTGCCAGCAGTTTAGGCAGACCCGAGCAGTACTTC	CASSLGRPEQYF
TRBV27	TRBJ2-5	.	TRBD2	TGTGCCAGCAGAGGGCAGACTAGCGGGAGGGGAGAGACCCAGTACTTC	CASRGQTSGRGETQYF
TRBV6-6	TRBJ2-4	.	.	TGTGCCAGCAGTTCAACCAAAAACATTCAGTACTTC	CASSSTKNIQYF
TRBV2	TRBJ2-1	once	.	TGTGCCAGCAGGAGGACTCCCCCGTCCTCCTACAATGAGCAGTTCTTC	CASRRTPPSSYNEQFF
TRBV5-1	TRBJ2-7	once	TRBD2	TGCGCCAGCACCCCCTACGGACTAGCGGGAGAGGGGCAGTACTTC	CASTPYGLAGEGQYF
TRBV4-1	TRBJ2-7	.	.	TGCGCCAGCAGCCAATTTTCAGGGATCTCCTACGAGCAGTACTTC	CASSQFSGISYEQYF
TRBV9	TRBJ2-7	.	.	TGTGCCAGCAGCGCCCTATCCTACGATGTGCAGTACTTC	CASSALSYDVQYF
TRBV27	TRBJ2-1	.	.	TGTGCCAGCGGCGGACAAGACGACAATGAGCAGTTCTTC	CASGGQDDNEQFF
TRBV5-1	TRBJ2-1	.	.	TGCGCCAGCAGCTTAGGTGTCCCCAATGAGCAGTTCTTC	CASSLGVPNEQFF
TRBV5-8	TRBJ2-1	.	.	TGTGCCAGCAGCTTGGGCTCCGCAACGTACAATGAGCAGTTCTTC	CASSLGSATYNEQFF
TRBV28	TRBJ1-3	.	.	TGTGCCAGCAGAGGGGGAGTCGGAAACACCATATATTTT	CASRGGVGNTIYF
TRBV27	TRBJ1-5	.	TRBD1	TGTGCCAGCAGTCCCACGGTGGGACAGACTAGCAATCAGCCCCAGCATTTT	CASSPTVGQTSNQPQHF
TRBV7-9	TRBJ1-2	.	.	TGTGCCAGCAGCTTAGGGACAGACCAATACTTC	CASSLGTDQYF
TRBV19	TRBJ2-7	.	.	TGTGCCAGTAGTGGGACTCTTGGCGAGCAGTACTTC	CASSGTLGEQYF
TRBV10-3	TRBJ2-1	.	TRBD2	TGTGCCATCAGTGACCACGGTGTTCAGGGAGGGGACAATGAGCAGTTCTTC	CAISDHGVQGGDNEQFF
TRBV28	TRBJ2-1	.	TRBD1	TGTGCCAGCAGTTTGACAGGGGATGAGAATGAGCAGTTCTTC	CASSLTGDENEQFF
TRBV29-1	TRBJ2-7	.	.	TGCAGCGTTGGGGGGGAGACAGGTATCCTCTACGAGCAGTACTTC	CSVGGETGILYEQYF
TRBV19	TRBJ2-5	.	.	TGTGCCAGTAGTATCGGGAGTAGTATAGAGACCCAGTACTTC	CASSIGSSIETQYF
TRBV2	TRBJ1-5	.	TRBD1	TGTGCCAGCAGTGCCGGACAGGGGCTAGATCAGCCCCAGCATTTT	CASSAGQGLDQPQHF
TRBV4-3	TRBJ1-2	.	.	TGCGCCAGCAGCCATGAGGCGGACAGCGAGAACACATACTATGGCTACACCTTC	CASSHEADSENTYYGYTF
TRBV7-2	TRBJ2-7	.	TRBD1	TGTGCCAGCAGCTCCGTATCCGGGACAGGGGATGAGCAGTACTTC	CASSSVSGTGDEQYF
TRBV5-6	TRBJ2-1	.	.	TGTGCCAGCAGCTTGGTTCGGGCATACAATGAGCAGTTCTTC	CASSLVRAYNEQFF
TRBV27	TRBJ1-2	.	TRBD1	TGTGCCAGCAGTTTCTCGCAGGGGGCCGGTGGTGGCTACACCTTC	CASSFSQGAGGGYTF
TRBV28	TRBJ2-7	.	.	TGTGCCAGCAGTGCTGAACTCTCCTACGAGCAGTACTTC	CASSAELSYEQYF
TRBV7-3	TRBJ2-2	.	.	TGTGCCAGCAGCCCTCTGGTATCCGGGGAGCTGTTTTTT	CASSPLVSGELFF
TRBV5-6	TRBJ1-1	.	.	TGTGCCAGCAGCCAGGGGAACACTGAAGCTTTCTTT	CASSQGNTEAFF
TRBV9	TRBJ2-1	.	.	TGTGCCAGCAGCGTAGATTTGGGACTGCTCAATGAGCAGTTCTTC	CASSVDLGLLNEQFF
TRBV12-2	TRBJ2-7	.	.	TGTGCAAGTCGCTCAGGGACTAGCGGAGTCTACGAGCAGTACTTC	CASRSGTSGVYEQYF
TRBV5-5	TRBJ1-2	.	.	TGTGCCAGCAGCTTGCTCCACAGTCAATATGGCTACACCTTC	CASSLLHSQYGYTF
TRBV4-1	TRBJ2-1	.	TRBD2	TGCGCCAGCAGCCGAACTAGCGAGTATTACAATGAGCAGTTCTTC	CASSRTSEYYNEQFF
TRBV7-9	TRBJ2-4	.	.	TGTGCCAGCAGCCCTCCTGTACCCTACATTCAGTACTTC	CASSPPVPYIQYF
TRBV6-9	TRBJ2-7	.	.	TGTGCCAGCAGCTCTTCCTTCCCCGGGACGGACTACGAGCAGTACTTC	CASSSSFPGTDYEQYF
TRBV5-1	TRBJ1-2	once	TRBD1	TGCGCCAGCAGCTCCAGACAGGGGGCGTTTATGAATGTCGGCTACACCTTC	CASSSRQGAFMNVGYTF
TRBV6-6	TRBJ2-1	.	.	TGTGCCAGCAGTTACTCTGTCTGGGATGAGCAGTTCTTC	CASSYSVWDEQFF
TRBV10-3	TRBJ2-7	.	.	TGTGCCATCAGTGACAACGGACAGACCTACGAGCAGTACTTC	CAISDNGQTYEQYF
TRBV7-6	TRBJ2-7	.	TRBD2	TGTGCCAGCAGCAGGACTAGCGGAGTCCTCTACGAGCAGTACTTC	CASSRTSGVLYEQYF
TRBV25-1	TRBJ2-3	.	TRBD2	TGTGCCAGCAGTAGCGGGGCTGGCACAGATACGCAGTATTTT	CASSSGAGTDTQYF
TRBV28	TRBJ2-5	.	.	TGTGCCAGCAGCGCCCGGGAGGGGGCCCTTAAGCGGGATGTGCTTATCGAGACCCAGTACTTC	CASSAREGALKRDVLIETQYF
TRBV19	TRBJ2-7	.	.	TGTGCCAGTAGAACTACAGGCTACTCCTACGAGCAGTACTTC	CASRTTGYSYEQYF